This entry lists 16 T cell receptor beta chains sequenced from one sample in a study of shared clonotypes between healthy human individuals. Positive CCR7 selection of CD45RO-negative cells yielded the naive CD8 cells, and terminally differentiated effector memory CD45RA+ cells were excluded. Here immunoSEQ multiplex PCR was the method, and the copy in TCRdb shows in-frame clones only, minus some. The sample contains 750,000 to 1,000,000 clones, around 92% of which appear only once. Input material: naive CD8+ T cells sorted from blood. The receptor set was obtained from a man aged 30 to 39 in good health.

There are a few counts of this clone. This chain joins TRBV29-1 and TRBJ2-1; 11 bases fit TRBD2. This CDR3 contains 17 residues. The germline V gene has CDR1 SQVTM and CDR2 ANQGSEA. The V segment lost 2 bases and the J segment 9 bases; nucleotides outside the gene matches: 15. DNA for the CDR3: TGCAGCGTTGAAAGATTTAGTGAATCTAGCGGGAGGTCTGAGCAGTTCTTC. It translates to CSVERFSESSGRSEQFF.

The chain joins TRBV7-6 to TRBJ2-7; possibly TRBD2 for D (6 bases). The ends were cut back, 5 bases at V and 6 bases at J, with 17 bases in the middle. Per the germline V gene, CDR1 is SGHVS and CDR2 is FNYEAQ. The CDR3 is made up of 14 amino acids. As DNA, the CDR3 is TGTGCCAGCAGCCATGGAGGGGCCTCTCGCGAGCAGTACTTC. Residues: CASSHGGASREQYF.

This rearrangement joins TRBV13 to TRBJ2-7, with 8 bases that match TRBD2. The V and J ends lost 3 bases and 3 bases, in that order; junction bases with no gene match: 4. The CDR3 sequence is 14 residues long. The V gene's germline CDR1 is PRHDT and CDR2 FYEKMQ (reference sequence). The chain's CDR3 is CASSFSGNDYEQYF. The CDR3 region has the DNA TGTGCCAGCAGCTTTAGCGGGAATGACTACGAGCAGTACTTC.

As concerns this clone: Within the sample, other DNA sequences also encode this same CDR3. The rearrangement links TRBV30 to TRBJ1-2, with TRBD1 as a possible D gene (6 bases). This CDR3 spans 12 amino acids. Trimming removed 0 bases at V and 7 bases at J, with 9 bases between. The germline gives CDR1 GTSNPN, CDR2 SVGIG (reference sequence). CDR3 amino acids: CAWSVTGTGYTF. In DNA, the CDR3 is TGTGCCTGGAGTGTCACAGGGACTGGCTACACCTTC. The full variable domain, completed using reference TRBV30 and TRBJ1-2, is SQTIHQWPATLVQPVGSPLSLECTVEGTSNPNLYWYRQAAGRGLQLLFYSVGIGQISSEVPQNLSASRPQDRQFILSSKKLLLSDSGFYLCAWSVTGTGYTFGSGTRLTVV.

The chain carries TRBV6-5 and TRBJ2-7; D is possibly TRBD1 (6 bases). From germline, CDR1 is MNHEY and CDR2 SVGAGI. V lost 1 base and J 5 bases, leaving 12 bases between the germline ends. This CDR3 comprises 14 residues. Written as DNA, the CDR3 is TGTGCCAGCAGTTACTTGGGGGCGGTCAACGAGCAGTACTTC. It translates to CASSYLGAVNEQYF.

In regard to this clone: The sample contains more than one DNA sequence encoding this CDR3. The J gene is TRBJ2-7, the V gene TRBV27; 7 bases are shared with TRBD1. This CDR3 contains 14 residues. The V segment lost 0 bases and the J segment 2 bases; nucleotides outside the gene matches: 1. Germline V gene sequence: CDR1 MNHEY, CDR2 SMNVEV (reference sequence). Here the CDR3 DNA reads TGTGCCAGCAGTTTATCCGGGACAGCCTACGAGCAGTACTTC. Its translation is CASSLSGTAYEQYF.

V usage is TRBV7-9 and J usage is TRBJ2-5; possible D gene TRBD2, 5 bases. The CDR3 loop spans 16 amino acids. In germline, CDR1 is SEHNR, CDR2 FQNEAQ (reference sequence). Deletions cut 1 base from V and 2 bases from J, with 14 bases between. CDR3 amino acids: CASSLVSGNQQETQYF. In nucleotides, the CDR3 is TGTGCCAGCAGCTTAGTATCGGGAAACCAACAAGAGACCCAGTACTTC.

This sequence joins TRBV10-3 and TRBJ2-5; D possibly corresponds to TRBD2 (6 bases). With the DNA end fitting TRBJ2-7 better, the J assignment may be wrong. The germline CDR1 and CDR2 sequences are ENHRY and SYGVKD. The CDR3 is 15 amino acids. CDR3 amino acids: CAISDPGTGSYEQYF. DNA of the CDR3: TGTGCCATCAGTGACCCCGGGACTGGCTCCTACGAGCAGTACTTC.

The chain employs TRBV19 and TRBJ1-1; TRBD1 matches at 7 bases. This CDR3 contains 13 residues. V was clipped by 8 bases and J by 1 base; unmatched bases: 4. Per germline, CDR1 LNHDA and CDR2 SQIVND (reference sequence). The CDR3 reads CASFAGGNTEAFF. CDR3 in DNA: TGTGCCAGTTTCGCAGGGGGGAACACTGAAGCTTTCTTT.

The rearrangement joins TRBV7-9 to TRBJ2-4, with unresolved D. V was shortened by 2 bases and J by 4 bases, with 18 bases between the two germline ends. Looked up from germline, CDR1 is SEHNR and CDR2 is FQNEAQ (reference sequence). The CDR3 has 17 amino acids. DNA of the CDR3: TGTGCCAGCAGCTTAAGTGGAGATTACGAGCTTAAAAACATTCAGTACTTC. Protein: CASSLSGDYELKNIQYF.

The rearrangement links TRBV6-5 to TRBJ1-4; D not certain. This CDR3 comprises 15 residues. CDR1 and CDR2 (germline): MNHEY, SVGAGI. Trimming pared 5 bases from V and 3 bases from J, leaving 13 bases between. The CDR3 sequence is CASSHGGVPNEKLFF. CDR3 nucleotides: TGTGCCAGCAGTCACGGCGGGGTTCCTAATGAAAAACTGTTTTTT.

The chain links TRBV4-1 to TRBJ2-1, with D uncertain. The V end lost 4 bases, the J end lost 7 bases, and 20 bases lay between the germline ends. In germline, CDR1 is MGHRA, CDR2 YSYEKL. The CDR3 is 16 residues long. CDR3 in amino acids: CASSPIGRKIGNEQFF. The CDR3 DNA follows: TGCGCCAGCAGCCCGATCGGCCGAAAAATAGGGAATGAGCAGTTCTTC.

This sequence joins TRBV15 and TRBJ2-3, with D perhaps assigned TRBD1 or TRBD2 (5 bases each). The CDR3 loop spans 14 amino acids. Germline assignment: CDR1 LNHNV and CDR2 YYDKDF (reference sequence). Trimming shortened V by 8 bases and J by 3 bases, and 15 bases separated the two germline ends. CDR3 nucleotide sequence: TGTGCCACCCGAGGGGCAGGGAGAACAGATACGCAGTATTTT. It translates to CATRGAGRTDTQYF.

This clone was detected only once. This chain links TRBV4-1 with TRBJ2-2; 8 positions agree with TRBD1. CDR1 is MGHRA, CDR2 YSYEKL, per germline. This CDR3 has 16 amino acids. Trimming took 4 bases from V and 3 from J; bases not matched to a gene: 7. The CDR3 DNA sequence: TGCGCCAGCAGCCCCCCGGACAGGGTTGACACCGGGGAGCTGTTTTTT. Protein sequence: CASSPPDRVDTGELFF.

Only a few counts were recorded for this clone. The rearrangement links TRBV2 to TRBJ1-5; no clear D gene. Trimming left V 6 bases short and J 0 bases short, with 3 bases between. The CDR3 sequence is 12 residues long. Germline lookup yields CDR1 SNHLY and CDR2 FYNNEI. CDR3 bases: TGTGCCAGCAGACTTAGCAATCAGCCCCAGCATTTT. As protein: CASRLSNQPQHF.

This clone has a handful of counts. CDR3: CASSVPPGLNTGELFF. As DNA, the CDR3 is TGTGCCAGCAGCGTGCCACCCGGCTTGAACACCGGGGAGCTGTTTTTT. The chain combines TRBV9 with TRBJ2-2; D is unresolved. This CDR3 is built from 16 residues. Germline CDR1 SGDLS, CDR2 YYNGEE. Trimming removed 2 bases from V and 1 base from J, with 12 bases in between.